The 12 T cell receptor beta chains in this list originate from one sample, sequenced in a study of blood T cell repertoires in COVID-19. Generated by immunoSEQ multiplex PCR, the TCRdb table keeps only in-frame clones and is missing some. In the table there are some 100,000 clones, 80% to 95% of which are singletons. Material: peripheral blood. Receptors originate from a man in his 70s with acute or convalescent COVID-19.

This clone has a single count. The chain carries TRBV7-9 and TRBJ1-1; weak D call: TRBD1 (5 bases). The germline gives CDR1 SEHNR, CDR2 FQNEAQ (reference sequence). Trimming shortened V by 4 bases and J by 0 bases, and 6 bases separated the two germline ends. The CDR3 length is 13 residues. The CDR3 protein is CASSSTVNTEAFF. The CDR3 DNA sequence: TGTGCCAGCAGCTCGACAGTGAACACTGAAGCTTTCTTT.

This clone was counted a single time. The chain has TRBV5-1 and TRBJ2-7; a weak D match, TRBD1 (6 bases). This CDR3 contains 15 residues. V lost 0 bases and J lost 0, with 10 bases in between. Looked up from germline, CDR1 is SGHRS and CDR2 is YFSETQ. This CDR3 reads CASSLEVGASYEQYF. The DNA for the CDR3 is TGCGCCAGCAGCTTGGAAGTGGGGGCCTCCTACGAGCAGTACTTC.

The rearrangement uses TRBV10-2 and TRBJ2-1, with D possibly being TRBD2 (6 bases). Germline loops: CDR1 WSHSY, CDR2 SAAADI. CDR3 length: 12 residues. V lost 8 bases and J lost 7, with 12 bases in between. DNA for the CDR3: TGCGCCAGCGGGGGGAGTCCGAATGAGCAGTTCTTC. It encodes CASGGSPNEQFF.

CDR3 sequence: CATGLAGGNEQFF. CDR3 bases: TGTGCCACCGGACTAGCGGGAGGAAATGAGCAGTTCTTC. V gene TRBV19 combines with J gene TRBJ2-1, with 14 bases lining up with TRBD2. V trimming: 10 bases; J trimming: 7 bases; junction bases outside the gene matches: 3. The germline V gene encodes CDR1 LNHDA and CDR2 SQIVND (reference sequence). This CDR3 is 13 amino acids long.

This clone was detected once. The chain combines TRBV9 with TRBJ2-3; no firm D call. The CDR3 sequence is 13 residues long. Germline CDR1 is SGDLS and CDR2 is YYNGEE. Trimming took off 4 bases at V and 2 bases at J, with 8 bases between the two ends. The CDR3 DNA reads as TGTGCCAGCAGCCGAGAAAACACAGATACGCAGTATTTT. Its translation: CASSRENTDTQYF.

The CDR3 region is CASSGTGGQGKTGELFF. The CDR3 DNA reads TGTGCCAGCAGCGGGACGGGGGGACAGGGAAAAACCGGGGAGCTGTTTTTT. J is TRBJ2-2 and V is TRBV9, with 9 nucleotides matching TRBD1. The germline V gene encodes CDR1 SGDLS and CDR2 YYNGEE. CDR3 length equals 17 residues. The J segment lost 5 bases and the V segment lost 3 bases, leaving 11 bases of the junction unmatched.

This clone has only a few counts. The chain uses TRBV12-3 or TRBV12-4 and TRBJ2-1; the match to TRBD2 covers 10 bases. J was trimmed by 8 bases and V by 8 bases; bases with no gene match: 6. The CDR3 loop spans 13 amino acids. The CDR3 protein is CASRASGRDEQFF. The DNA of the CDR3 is TGTGCCAGCCGAGCTAGCGGGAGAGATGAGCAGTTCTTC.

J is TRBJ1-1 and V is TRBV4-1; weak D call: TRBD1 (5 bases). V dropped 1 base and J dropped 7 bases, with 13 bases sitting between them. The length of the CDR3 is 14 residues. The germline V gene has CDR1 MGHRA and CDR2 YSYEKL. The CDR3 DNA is TGCGCCAGCAGCCAAGTTGGGGGGGAGGGTGAAGCTTTCTTT. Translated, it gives CASSQVGGEGEAFF.

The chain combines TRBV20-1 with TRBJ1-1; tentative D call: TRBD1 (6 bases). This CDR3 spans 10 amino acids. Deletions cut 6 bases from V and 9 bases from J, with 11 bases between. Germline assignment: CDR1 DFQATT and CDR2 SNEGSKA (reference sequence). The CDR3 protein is CSAPGTQAFF. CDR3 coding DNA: TGCAGTGCGCCCGGGACACAAGCTTTCTTT.

CDR3 DNA: TGTGCCAGTAGTATAGGGGACAGGTATTATCAGCCCCAGCATTTT. It codes for CASSIGDRYYQPQHF. The chain recombines TRBV19 with TRBJ1-5; 8 bases agree with TRBD1. The CDR3 has 15 amino acids. Germline V lookup: CDR1 LNHDA, CDR2 SQIVND (reference sequence). With 1 base clipped from V and 5 bases from J, the junction kept 4 bases outside the gene matches. The entire variable domain, with the rest obtained from reference TRBV19 and TRBJ1-5, is as follows: DGGITQSPKYLFRKEGQNVTLSCEQNLNHDAMYWYRQDPGQGLRLIYYSQIVNDFQKGDIAEGYSVSREKKESFPLTVTSAQKNPTAFYLCASSIGDRYYQPQHFGDGTRLSIL.

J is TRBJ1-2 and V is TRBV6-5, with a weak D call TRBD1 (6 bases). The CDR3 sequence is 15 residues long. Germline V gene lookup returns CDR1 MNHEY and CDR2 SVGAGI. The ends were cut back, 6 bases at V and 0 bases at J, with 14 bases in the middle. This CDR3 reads CASRSGHGSNYGYTF. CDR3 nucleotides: TGTGCCAGCAGGTCGGGACATGGGTCTAACTATGGCTACACCTTC.

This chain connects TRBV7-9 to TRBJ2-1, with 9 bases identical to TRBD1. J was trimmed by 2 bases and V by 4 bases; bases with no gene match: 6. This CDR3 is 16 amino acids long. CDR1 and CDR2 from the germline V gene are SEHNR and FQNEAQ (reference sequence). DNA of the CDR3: TGTGCCAGCAGCTCGCGGACAGGGGCACCCTACAATGAGCAGTTCTTC. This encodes CASSSRTGAPYNEQFF.